Listed here are 14 T cell receptor beta chains from one sample, sequenced in a study of CD8 T cells in cerebrospinal fluid in Alzheimer's disease. TCRdb reprocessed the 10x single-cell sequencing reads; each CDR3 protein has one entry and no DNA is given. Its listing shows approximately 500 distinct CDR3 sequences. The sample comprised cerebrospinal fluid. The origin of the receptors is a human donor with Parkinson's disease.

This clonotype is identified as medium-sized (0.01 to 0.1%) from frequency. The chain has TRBV19 and TRBJ1-6. The germline V gene has CDR1 LNHDA and CDR2 SQIVND (reference sequence). This CDR3 is 12 amino acids long. CDR3 residues: CASSTQNSPLHF.

This clonotype ranks as hyperexpanded in terms of frequency. The rearrangement links TRBV11-2 to TRBJ1-1; the TCRdb D gene call, TRBD1, has no DNA to confirm it. CDR1 and CDR2 (germline): SGHAT, FQNNGV. CDR3 length equals 14 residues. The CDR3 sequence is CASSSTGGDTEAFF. The full variable domain, completed using reference TRBV11-2 and TRBJ1-1, is EAGVAQSPRYKIIEKRQSVAFWCNPISGHATLYWYQQILGQGPKLLIQFQNNGVVDDSQLPKDRFSAERLKGVDSTLKIQPAKLEDSAVYLCASSSTGGDTEAFFGQGTRLTVV.

This clonotype shows up as medium-sized by frequency. The rearrangement uses TRBV10-3 and TRBJ1-3. The CDR3 is 16 amino acids. Germline loops: CDR1 ENHRY, CDR2 SYGVKD. The CDR3 sequence: CAISEFGGYSGNTIYF.

This clonotype is labeled medium-sized (0.01 to 0.1%) based on frequency. The rearrangement uses TRBV12-3 or TRBV12-4 and TRBJ2-1; TCRdb's D gene call, TRBD2, goes unchecked for lack of DNA. There are 15 residues in the CDR3. CDR3 protein: CASSPLAGGFGEQFF.

This clonotype shows up as medium-sized (0.01 to 0.1%) by frequency. The chain recombines TRBV7-9 with TRBJ1-6. Germline lookup yields CDR1 SEHNR and CDR2 FQNEAQ (reference sequence). The CDR3 consists of 11 residues. CDR3 sequence: CARVVSIPLHF. The complete variable domain, with remaining parts taken from reference TRBV7-9 and TRBJ1-6, reads DTGVSQNPRHKITKRGQNVTFRCDPISEHNRLYWYRQTLGQGPEFLTYFQNEAQLEKSRLLSDRFSAERPKGSFSTLEIQRTEQGDSAMYLCARVVSIPLHFGNGTRLTVT.

This clonotype ranks as medium-sized (0.01 to 0.1%) in terms of frequency. The chain recombines TRBV27 with TRBJ2-3; absent DNA, TCRdb's TRBD2 call cannot be checked. The germline V gene has CDR1 MNHEY and CDR2 SMNVEV (reference sequence). The CDR3 loop spans 14 amino acids. The CDR3 protein is CASSEARYARTQYF.

This clonotype shows up as medium-sized by frequency. CDR3 residues: CASSPGTSGGQETQYF. The chain recombines TRBV5-1 with TRBJ2-5; TCRdb designates TRBD2, a call that cannot be tested without DNA. This CDR3 is built from 16 residues. The germline gives CDR1 SGHRS, CDR2 YFSETQ.

This clonotype counts as large (0.1 to 1%) by frequency. V gene TRBV11-2 combines with J gene TRBJ2-3. CDR3 length: 12 amino acids. CDR1 SGHAT and CDR2 FQNNGV come from the germline V gene. CDR3 sequence reads: CASSRYTDTQYF.

Considering frequency, this clonotype is medium-sized (0.01 to 0.1%). The V call is TRBV12-3 or TRBV12-4, the J call TRBJ1-2; TCRdb indicates TRBD1, and absent DNA this call remains unverified. This CDR3 spans 18 amino acids. The CDR3 sequence is CASSPRDRGRINDYGYTF.

This clonotype is called medium-sized based on its frequency. The V and J genes are TRBV5-8 and TRBJ1-2; the D call from TCRdb, TRBD1, cannot be confirmed without DNA. This CDR3 has 12 amino acids. Germline assignment: CDR1 SGHTS and CDR2 YDEGEE. CDR3: CASSILTEGYTF.

This clonotype counts as large by frequency. The chain combines TRBV30 with TRBJ1-5; TCRdb picks TRBD1, but there is no DNA to check that call. Germline-derived CDR1 and CDR2 are GTSNPN and SVGIG (reference sequence). This CDR3 contains 15 residues. The CDR3 protein is CAWSPLQGTYQPQHF.

By frequency, this clonotype is large. This rearrangement joins TRBV7-9 to TRBJ1-6. Germline loops: CDR1 SEHNR, CDR2 FQNEAQ (reference sequence). The CDR3 extends over 14 amino acids. This CDR3 reads CASSLDSNNSPLHF.

This clonotype is medium-sized by frequency. The chain carries TRBV7-3 and TRBJ2-3. The CDR3 loop spans 14 amino acids. Germline CDR1 and CDR2: SGHTA and FQGTGA. The CDR3 loop is CASSLMVDSDTQYF.

This clonotype is medium-sized (0.01 to 0.1%) by frequency. This chain uses TRBV11-1 with TRBJ1-3. The length of the CDR3 is 15 residues. From germline, CDR1 is SGHAT and CDR2 FQDESV (reference sequence). The CDR3 sequence is CASSSDGDYGNTIYF.